This is a list of T cell receptor beta chains from one sample in a study of blood T cell repertoires in COVID-19. Method: immunoSEQ multiplex PCR; TCRdb's copy keeps in-frame clones and lacks some. The table includes roughly 80,000 clones, 86% detected once. What was sequenced was peripheral blood. These receptors originate from an older woman with acute or convalescent COVID-19. Each CDR3 is given with its conserved first and last residue. Each record gives: clone size, J gene, D gene, V gene, CDR3 DNA, CDR3 protein. The D gene is left open where the match is weak. Part of the rows lack a size; the others show once, few, many or a class for expanded clones.

clone_size: once
j_call: TRBJ2-7
d_call: -
v_call: TRBV11-2
cdr3_nt: TGTGCCAGCAGTTTAAGGGCGGGACAGTTGGGCGAGCAGTACTTC
cdr3_aa: CASSLRAGQLGEQYF

clone_size: few
j_call: TRBJ2-2
d_call: -
v_call: TRBV9
cdr3_nt: TGTGCCAGCAGCGTAGGGCCGGGTAACACCGGGGAGCTGTTTTTT
cdr3_aa: CASSVGPGNTGELFF

clone_size: -
j_call: TRBJ1-5
d_call: -
v_call: TRBV20-1
cdr3_nt: TGCAGTGCTAGTAAAAGGGGAAACAATCAGCCCCAGCATTTT
cdr3_aa: CSASKRGNNQPQHF

clone_size: -
j_call: TRBJ2-5
d_call: -
v_call: TRBV7-7
cdr3_nt: TGTGCCAGCAGCCCCAGGGGCAGGAGAGAGACCCAGTACTTC
cdr3_aa: CASSPRGRRETQYF

clone_size: -
j_call: TRBJ2-1
d_call: TRBD1
v_call: TRBV7-6
cdr3_nt: TGTGCCAGCAGCCCCACCCCGCAGACAGGGATCCTGGTGGGTGAGCAGTTCTTC
cdr3_aa: CASSPTPQTGILVGEQFF

clone_size: -
j_call: TRBJ2-2
d_call: TRBD1
v_call: TRBV28
cdr3_nt: TGTGCCAGCCTTCCGGGACAGGGGGTAACCGGGGAGCTGTTTTTT
cdr3_aa: CASLPGQGVTGELFF

clone_size: -
j_call: TRBJ2-3
d_call: -
v_call: TRBV9
cdr3_nt: TGTGCCAGCAGCGCCAGAGAGGGACAAAGCACAGATACGCAGTATTTT
cdr3_aa: CASSAREGQSTDTQYF

clone_size: -
j_call: TRBJ2-7
d_call: TRBD2
v_call: TRBV4-2
cdr3_nt: TGTGCCAGCAGCCTAGCGGGCTACGAGCAGTACTTC
cdr3_aa: CASSLAGYEQYF

clone_size: -
j_call: TRBJ2-1
d_call: -
v_call: TRBV27
cdr3_nt: TGTGCCAGCACCCAAGGAGATGAGCAGTTCTTC
cdr3_aa: CASTQGDEQFF

clone_size: -
j_call: TRBJ1-2
d_call: -
v_call: TRBV27
cdr3_nt: TGTGCCAGCAGTACTGTGGGTAACAGGGTTGGTTATGGCTACACCTTC
cdr3_aa: CASSTVGNRVGYGYTF

clone_size: -
j_call: TRBJ2-3
d_call: TRBD2
v_call: TRBV15
cdr3_nt: TGTGCCACCAGCAGAGAAACTAGCGGCCCAGATACGCAGTATTTT
cdr3_aa: CATSRETSGPDTQYF

clone_size: once
j_call: TRBJ1-4
d_call: TRBD1
v_call: TRBV27
cdr3_nt: TGTGCCAGCAGTCGATCTCGGACAGGGAATGAAAAACTGTTTTTT
cdr3_aa: CASSRSRTGNEKLFF

clone_size: -
j_call: TRBJ2-7
d_call: TRBD2
v_call: TRBV28
cdr3_nt: TGTGCCAGCACCGGGGGACTAGAGGTCGGCGAGCAGTACTTC
cdr3_aa: CASTGGLEVGEQYF

clone_size: -
j_call: TRBJ2-5
d_call: TRBD2
v_call: TRBV5-1
cdr3_nt: TGCGCCACCAGCGGCGGGGGGGCCGGGGAGACCCAGTACTTC
cdr3_aa: CATSGGGAGETQYF

clone_size: -
j_call: TRBJ2-2
d_call: -
v_call: TRBV7-2
cdr3_nt: TGTGCCAGCAGCCAAACCGGGAACACCGGGGAGCTGTTTTTT
cdr3_aa: CASSQTGNTGELFF

clone_size: few
j_call: TRBJ1-3
d_call: TRBD1
v_call: TRBV6-5
cdr3_nt: TGTGCCAGCAGGAGGGGGACAGGGGCTGGAAACACCATATATTTT
cdr3_aa: CASRRGTGAGNTIYF

clone_size: few
j_call: TRBJ2-1
d_call: -
v_call: TRBV12-3/TRBV12-4
cdr3_nt: TGTGCCAGCAGTTTTGGGAGAAATGAGCAGTTCTTC
cdr3_aa: CASSFGRNEQFF

clone_size: -
j_call: TRBJ1-4
d_call: -
v_call: TRBV7-9
cdr3_nt: TGTGCCAGCAGCTTACGGGACTCTAATGAAAAACTGTTTTTT
cdr3_aa: CASSLRDSNEKLFF

clone_size: -
j_call: TRBJ2-2
d_call: -
v_call: TRBV12-2
cdr3_nt: TGTGCAAGTCGCTTAGCGGCGGGAGTTGAGGACACCGGGGAGCTGTTTTTT
cdr3_aa: CASRLAAGVEDTGELFF

clone_size: -
j_call: TRBJ1-2
d_call: TRBD1
v_call: TRBV3-1/TRBV3-2
cdr3_nt: TGTGCCAGCAGCCAACAGGGGGCAGATGGCTACACCTTC
cdr3_aa: CASSQQGADGYTF

clone_size: -
j_call: TRBJ1-1
d_call: TRBD1
v_call: TRBV19
cdr3_nt: TGTGCCAGTAGTATGGGGACAGGTCTGGCGAACACTGAAGCTTTCTTT
cdr3_aa: CASSMGTGLANTEAFF

clone_size: -
j_call: TRBJ2-5
d_call: -
v_call: TRBV18
cdr3_nt: TGTGCCAGCACGACAGACACCGGGGAGACCCAGTACTTC
cdr3_aa: CASTTDTGETQYF

clone_size: once
j_call: TRBJ2-7
d_call: -
v_call: TRBV6-5
cdr3_nt: TGTGCCAGCAGTTACGGCCCATCCTACGAGCAGTACTTC
cdr3_aa: CASSYGPSYEQYF

clone_size: -
j_call: TRBJ2-3
d_call: -
v_call: TRBV6-2/TRBV6-3
cdr3_nt: TGTGCCAGCAGTTACTCGAGTGTGGGGAGTAAGTACACAGATACGCAGTATTTT
cdr3_aa: CASSYSSVGSKYTDTQYF

clone_size: -
j_call: TRBJ2-2
d_call: TRBD1
v_call: TRBV12-3/TRBV12-4
cdr3_nt: TGTGCCAGCAGTTCACAGGGGACCGGGGAGCTGTTTTTT
cdr3_aa: CASSSQGTGELFF

clone_size: once
j_call: TRBJ2-7
d_call: -
v_call: TRBV4-1
cdr3_nt: TGCGCCAGCAGCACTCACCCGGACAGCTCCTACGAGCAGTACTTC
cdr3_aa: CASSTHPDSSYEQYF

clone_size: -
j_call: TRBJ1-3
d_call: -
v_call: TRBV21-1
cdr3_nt: TGTGCCAGCACCCCCCCCAGGGGTGACTCTGGAAACACCATATATTTT
cdr3_aa: CASTPPRGDSGNTIYF

clone_size: -
j_call: TRBJ1-2
d_call: TRBD1
v_call: TRBV28
cdr3_nt: TGTGCCAGCAGCTCTGGGACAGGGGGTTGGGGCTACACCTTC
cdr3_aa: CASSSGTGGWGYTF

clone_size: -
j_call: TRBJ1-5
d_call: TRBD1
v_call: TRBV6-1
cdr3_nt: TGTGCCAGCAGTGACAACAGGGGGCTCGGGGGGATCCCTAATCAGCCCCAGCATTTT
cdr3_aa: CASSDNRGLGGIPNQPQHF

clone_size: -
j_call: TRBJ2-1
d_call: TRBD2
v_call: TRBV24-1
cdr3_nt: TGTGCCACCAGTGGGGGGACTAGCGGGGATTACAATGAGCAGTTCTTC
cdr3_aa: CATSGGTSGDYNEQFF

clone_size: once
j_call: TRBJ1-1
d_call: -
v_call: TRBV3-1/TRBV3-2
cdr3_nt: TGTGCCAGCAGCCAAGATCGAGAAACGGGGTCCGACACTGAAGCTTTCTTT
cdr3_aa: CASSQDRETGSDTEAFF

clone_size: -
j_call: TRBJ2-7
d_call: -
v_call: TRBV2
cdr3_nt: TGTGCCAGCAGTGTATTCCGGGTAGGGGATGGGCAGTACTTC
cdr3_aa: CASSVFRVGDGQYF

clone_size: -
j_call: TRBJ1-2
d_call: -
v_call: TRBV7-2
cdr3_nt: TGTGCCAGCAGCTTAGATGACGCAGGGGAGTATGGCTACACCTTC
cdr3_aa: CASSLDDAGEYGYTF

clone_size: -
j_call: TRBJ2-5
d_call: TRBD1
v_call: TRBV27
cdr3_nt: TGTGCCAGCAGTTTAGGGACAGGGGGCCTTGAAGAGACCCAGTACTTC
cdr3_aa: CASSLGTGGLEETQYF

clone_size: -
j_call: TRBJ2-5
d_call: TRBD1
v_call: TRBV5-5
cdr3_nt: TGTGCCAGCAGCTTGACTGGGACAGGTTATTTGAGGGACCAGTACTTC
cdr3_aa: CASSLTGTGYLRDQYF

clone_size: -
j_call: TRBJ2-7
d_call: TRBD1
v_call: TRBV27
cdr3_nt: TGTGCCAGCAGTTCCCTAGGGACAGGGGTCCACGAGCAGTACTTC
cdr3_aa: CASSSLGTGVHEQYF

clone_size: -
j_call: TRBJ1-1
d_call: -
v_call: TRBV5-6
cdr3_nt: TGTGCCAGCAGCTTGTCAGACAGAGCGAACACTGAAGCTTTCTTT
cdr3_aa: CASSLSDRANTEAFF

clone_size: -
j_call: TRBJ2-2
d_call: TRBD2
v_call: TRBV6-6
cdr3_nt: TGTGCCATCTGGAGGACTAGCGGAAACACCGGGGAGCTGTTTTTT
cdr3_aa: CAIWRTSGNTGELFF

clone_size: -
j_call: TRBJ2-7
d_call: -
v_call: TRBV6-2/TRBV6-3
cdr3_nt: TGTGCCAGCAGTTTAGGACGGACAGAGCAGTACTTC
cdr3_aa: CASSLGRTEQYF

clone_size: -
j_call: TRBJ2-5
d_call: TRBD1
v_call: TRBV19
cdr3_nt: TGTGCCAGCTCCGGGACAGGGGGCAGTGAGACCCAGTACTTC
cdr3_aa: CASSGTGGSETQYF

clone_size: -
j_call: TRBJ2-1
d_call: TRBD2
v_call: TRBV5-1
cdr3_nt: TGCGCCAGCAGCTTGGCGGGACTAGCGTTGAGTGAGCAGTTCTTC
cdr3_aa: CASSLAGLALSEQFF

clone_size: -
j_call: TRBJ1-1
d_call: TRBD1
v_call: TRBV19
cdr3_nt: TGTGCCAGTAGTATACAGGACAGGGGGCCTCAAGCTTTCTTT
cdr3_aa: CASSIQDRGPQAFF

clone_size: -
j_call: TRBJ2-2
d_call: TRBD1
v_call: TRBV5-1
cdr3_nt: TGCGCCAGCAGCTTGGCGCCAGGGGGAAACACCGGGGAGCTGTTTTTT
cdr3_aa: CASSLAPGGNTGELFF

clone_size: -
j_call: TRBJ2-3
d_call: -
v_call: TRBV24-1
cdr3_nt: TGTGCCACCAGTGATTCCTACCGAGATACGCAGTATTTT
cdr3_aa: CATSDSYRDTQYF

clone_size: -
j_call: TRBJ2-1
d_call: -
v_call: TRBV6-2/TRBV6-3
cdr3_nt: TGTGCCAGCAGTTACCAGGTCGGCCGTTCGCAGTTCTTC
cdr3_aa: CASSYQVGRSQFF